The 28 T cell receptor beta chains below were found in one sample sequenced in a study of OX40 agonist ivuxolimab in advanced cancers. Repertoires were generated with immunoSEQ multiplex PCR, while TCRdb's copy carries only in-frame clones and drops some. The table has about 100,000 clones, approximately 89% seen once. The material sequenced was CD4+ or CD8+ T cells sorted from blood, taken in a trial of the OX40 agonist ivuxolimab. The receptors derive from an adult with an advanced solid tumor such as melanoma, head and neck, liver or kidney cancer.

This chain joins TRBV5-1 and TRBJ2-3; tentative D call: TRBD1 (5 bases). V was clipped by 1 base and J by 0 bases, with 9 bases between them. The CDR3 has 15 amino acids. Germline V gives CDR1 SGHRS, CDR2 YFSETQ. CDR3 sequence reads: CASSLTTASTDTQYF. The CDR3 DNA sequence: TGCGCCAGCAGCTTGACGACAGCTAGCACAGATACGCAGTATTTT. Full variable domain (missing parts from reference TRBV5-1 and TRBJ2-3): KAGVTQTPRYLIKTRGQQVTLSCSPISGHRSVSWYQQTPGQGLQFLFEYFSETQRNKGNFPGRFSGRQFSNSRSEMNVSTLELGDSALYLCASSLTTASTDTQYFGPGTRLTVL.

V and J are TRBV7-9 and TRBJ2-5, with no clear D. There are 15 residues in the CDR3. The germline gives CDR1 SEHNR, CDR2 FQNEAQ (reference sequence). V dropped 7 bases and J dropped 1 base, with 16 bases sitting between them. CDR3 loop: CASNSRRGSQETQYF. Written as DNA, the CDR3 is TGTGCCAGCAACTCGCGGCGAGGCAGCCAAGAGACCCAGTACTTC. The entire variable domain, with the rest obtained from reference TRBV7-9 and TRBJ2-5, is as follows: DTGVSQNPRHKITKRGQNVTFRCDPISEHNRLYWYRQTLGQGPEFLTYFQNEAQLEKSRLLSDRFSAERPKGSFSTLEIQRTEQGDSAMYLCASNSRRGSQETQYFGPGTRLLVL.

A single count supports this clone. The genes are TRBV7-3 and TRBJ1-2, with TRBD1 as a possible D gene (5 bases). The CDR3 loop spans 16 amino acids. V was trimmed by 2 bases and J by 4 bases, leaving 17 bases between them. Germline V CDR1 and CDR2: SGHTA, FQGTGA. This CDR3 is CASSLPLVGGSYGYTF. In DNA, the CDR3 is TGTGCCAGCAGCTTACCTCTTGTGGGGGGTAGCTATGGCTACACCTTC.

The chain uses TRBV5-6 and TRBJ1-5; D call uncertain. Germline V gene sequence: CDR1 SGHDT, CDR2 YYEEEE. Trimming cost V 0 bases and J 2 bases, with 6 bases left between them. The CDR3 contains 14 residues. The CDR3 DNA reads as TGTGCCAGCAGCTTGGGGATAGGCAATCAGCCCCAGCATTTT. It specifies CASSLGIGNQPQHF.

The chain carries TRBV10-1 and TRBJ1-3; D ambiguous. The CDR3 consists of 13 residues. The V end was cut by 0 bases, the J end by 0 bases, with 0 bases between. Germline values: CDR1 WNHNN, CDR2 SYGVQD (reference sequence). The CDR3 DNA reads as TGCGCCAGCAGTGAGTCCTCTGGAAACACCATATATTTT. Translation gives CASSESSGNTIYF.

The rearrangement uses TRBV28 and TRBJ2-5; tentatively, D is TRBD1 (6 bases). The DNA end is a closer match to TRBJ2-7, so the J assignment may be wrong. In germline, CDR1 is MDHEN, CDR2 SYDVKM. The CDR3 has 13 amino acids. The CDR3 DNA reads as TGTGCCAGCAACGGTGGGGGCGCCTACGAGCAGTACTTC. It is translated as CASNGGGAYEQYF.

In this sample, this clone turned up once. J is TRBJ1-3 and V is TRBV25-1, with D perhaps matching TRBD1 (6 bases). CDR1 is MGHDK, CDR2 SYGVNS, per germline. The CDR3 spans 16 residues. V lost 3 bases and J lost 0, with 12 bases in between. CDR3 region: CASSDRGADSGNTIYF. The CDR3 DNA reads TGTGCCAGCAGTGATAGGGGGGCGGACTCTGGAAACACCATATATTTT.

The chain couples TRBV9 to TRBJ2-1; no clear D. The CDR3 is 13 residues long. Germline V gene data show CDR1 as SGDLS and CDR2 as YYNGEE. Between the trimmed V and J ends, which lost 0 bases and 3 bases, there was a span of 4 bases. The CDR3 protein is CASSVAVYNEQFF. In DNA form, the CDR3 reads TGTGCCAGCAGCGTAGCGGTCTACAATGAGCAGTTCTTC.

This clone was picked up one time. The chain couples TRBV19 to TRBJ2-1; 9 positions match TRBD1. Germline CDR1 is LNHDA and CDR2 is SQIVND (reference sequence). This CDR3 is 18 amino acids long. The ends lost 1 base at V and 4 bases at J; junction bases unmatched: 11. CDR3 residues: CASSIGTGGFRGYNEQFF. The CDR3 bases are TGTGCCAGTAGTATAGGAACAGGGGGCTTTCGGGGATACAATGAGCAGTTCTTC.

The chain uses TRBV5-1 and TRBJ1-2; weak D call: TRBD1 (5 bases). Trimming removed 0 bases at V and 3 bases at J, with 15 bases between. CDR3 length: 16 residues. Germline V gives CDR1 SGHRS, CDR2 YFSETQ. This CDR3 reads CASSLGWGTADYGYTF. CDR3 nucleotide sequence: TGCGCCAGCAGCTTGGGTTGGGGGACCGCGGACTATGGCTACACCTTC. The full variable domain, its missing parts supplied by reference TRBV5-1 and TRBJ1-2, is KAGVTQTPRYLIKTRGQQVTLSCSPISGHRSVSWYQQTPGQGLQFLFEYFSETQRNKGNFPGRFSGRQFSNSRSEMNVSTLELGDSALYLCASSLGWGTADYGYTFGSGTRLTVV.

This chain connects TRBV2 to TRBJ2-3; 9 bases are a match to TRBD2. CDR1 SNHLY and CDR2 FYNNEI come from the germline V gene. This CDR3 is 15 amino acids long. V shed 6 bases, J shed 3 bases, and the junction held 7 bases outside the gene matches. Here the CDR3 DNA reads TGTGCCAGCAGCGACCCGGGACTAGCAACAGATACGCAGTATTTT. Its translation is CASSDPGLATDTQYF.

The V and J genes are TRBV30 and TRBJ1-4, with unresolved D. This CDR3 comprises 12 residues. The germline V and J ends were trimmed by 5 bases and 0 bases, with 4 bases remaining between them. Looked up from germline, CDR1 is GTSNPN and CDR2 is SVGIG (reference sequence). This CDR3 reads CAWGPTNEKLFF. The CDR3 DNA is TGTGCCTGGGGCCCAACTAATGAAAAACTGTTTTTT.

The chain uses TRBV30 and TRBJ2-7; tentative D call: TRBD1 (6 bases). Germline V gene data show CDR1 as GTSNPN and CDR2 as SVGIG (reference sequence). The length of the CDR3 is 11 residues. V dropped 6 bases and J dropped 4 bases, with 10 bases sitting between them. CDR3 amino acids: CACRTVYEQYF. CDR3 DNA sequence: TGTGCCTGCCGGACAGTTTACGAGCAGTACTTC.

CDR3 in amino acids: CASSPGQGARGANVLTF. DNA for the CDR3: TGTGCCAGCAGCCCGGGACAGGGGGCGCGTGGGGCCAACGTCCTGACTTTC. This chain uses TRBV7-3 with TRBJ2-6, with TRBD1 identical over 12 bases. Trimming removed 5 bases from V and 3 bases from J; junction bases left unmatched: 5. CDR1 and CDR2 (germline): SGHTA, FQGTGA. The CDR3 runs to 17 residues.

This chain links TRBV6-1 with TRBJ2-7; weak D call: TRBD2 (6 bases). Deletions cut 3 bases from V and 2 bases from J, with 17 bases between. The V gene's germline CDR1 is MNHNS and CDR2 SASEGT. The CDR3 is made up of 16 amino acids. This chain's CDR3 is CASSDGKGGSPYEQYF. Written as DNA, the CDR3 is TGTGCCAGCAGTGATGGTAAAGGAGGGAGTCCCTACGAGCAGTACTTC.

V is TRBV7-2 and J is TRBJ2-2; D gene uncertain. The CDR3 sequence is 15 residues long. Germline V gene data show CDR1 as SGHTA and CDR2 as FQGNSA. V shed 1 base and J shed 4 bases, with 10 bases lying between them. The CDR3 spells CASSLDSGGTGELFF. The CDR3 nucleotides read TGTGCCAGCAGCTTAGATTCGGGCGGCACCGGGGAGCTGTTTTTT.

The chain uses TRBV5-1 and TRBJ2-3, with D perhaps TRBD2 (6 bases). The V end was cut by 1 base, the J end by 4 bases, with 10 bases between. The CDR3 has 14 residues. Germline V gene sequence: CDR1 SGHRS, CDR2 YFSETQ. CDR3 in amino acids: CASSLSREADTQYF. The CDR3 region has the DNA TGCGCCAGCAGCTTGAGCAGGGAGGCAGATACGCAGTATTTT. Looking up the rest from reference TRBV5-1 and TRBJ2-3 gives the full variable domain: KAGVTQTPRYLIKTRGQQVTLSCSPISGHRSVSWYQQTPGQGLQFLFEYFSETQRNKGNFPGRFSGRQFSNSRSEMNVSTLELGDSALYLCASSLSREADTQYFGPGTRLTVL.

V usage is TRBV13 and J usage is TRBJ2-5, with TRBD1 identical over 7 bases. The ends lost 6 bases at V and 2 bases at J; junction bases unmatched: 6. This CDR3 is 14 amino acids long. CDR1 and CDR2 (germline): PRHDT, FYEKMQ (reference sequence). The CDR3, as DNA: TGTGCCAGCAGGGAACGACAGGGACAAGAGACCCAGTACTTC. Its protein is CASRERQGQETQYF.

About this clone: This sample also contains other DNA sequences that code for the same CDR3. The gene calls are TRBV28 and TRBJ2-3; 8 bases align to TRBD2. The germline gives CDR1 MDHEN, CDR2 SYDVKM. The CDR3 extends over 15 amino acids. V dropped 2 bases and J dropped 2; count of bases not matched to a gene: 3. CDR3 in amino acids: CASSLRREVTDTQYF. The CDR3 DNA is TGTGCCAGCAGTTTAAGGCGGGAGGTCACAGATACGCAGTATTTT.

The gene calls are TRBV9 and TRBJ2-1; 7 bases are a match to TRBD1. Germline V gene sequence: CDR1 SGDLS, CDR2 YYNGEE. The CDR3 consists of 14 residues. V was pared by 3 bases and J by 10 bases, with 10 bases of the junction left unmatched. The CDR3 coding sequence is TGTGCCAGCAGCGCCCTTAGCTCAGGGGGAGAGCAGTTCTTC. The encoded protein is CASSALSSGGEQFF.

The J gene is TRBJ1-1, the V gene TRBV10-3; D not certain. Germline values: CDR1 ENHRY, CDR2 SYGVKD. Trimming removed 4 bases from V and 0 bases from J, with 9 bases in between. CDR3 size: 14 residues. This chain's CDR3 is CAISGTVMNTEAFF. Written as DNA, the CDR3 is TGTGCCATCAGTGGGACGGTCATGAACACTGAAGCTTTCTTT.

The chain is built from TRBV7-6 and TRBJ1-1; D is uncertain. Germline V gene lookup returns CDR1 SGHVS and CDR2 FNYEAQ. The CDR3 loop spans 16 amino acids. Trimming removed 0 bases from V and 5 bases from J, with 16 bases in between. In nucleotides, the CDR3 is TGTGCCAGCAGCTTAGCCAGCGGGATGACGGGGACTGAAGCTTTCTTT. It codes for CASSLASGMTGTEAFF.

CDR3 coding DNA: TGTGCCAGCAGCTTAGGAATCGCCGGAAACGAGCAGTACTTC. Encoded protein: CASSLGIAGNEQYF. The genes are TRBV7-9 and TRBJ2-5; D gene unclear. The last part of the DNA fits TRBJ2-7 better; the J call may be wrong. This CDR3 contains 14 residues. The germline V gene encodes CDR1 SEHNR and CDR2 FQNEAQ (reference sequence).

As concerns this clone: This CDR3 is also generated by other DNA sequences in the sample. The CDR3 sequence is CASSLGDSSYEQYF. The CDR3 bases are TGCGCCAGCAGCTTGGGGGACAGCTCCTACGAGCAGTACTTC. The V and J genes are TRBV5-1 and TRBJ2-7; 7 nucleotides line up with TRBD1. V gave up 0 bases and J gave up 0 bases; unmatched junction bases: 0. This CDR3 region has 14 residues. Germline V gene lookup returns CDR1 SGHRS and CDR2 YFSETQ.

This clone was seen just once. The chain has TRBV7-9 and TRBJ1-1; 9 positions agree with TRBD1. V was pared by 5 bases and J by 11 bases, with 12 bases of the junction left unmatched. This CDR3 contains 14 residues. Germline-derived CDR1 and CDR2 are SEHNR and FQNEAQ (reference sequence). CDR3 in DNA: TGTGCCAGCAGCCCCTTCCCGGGACAGGGACTGGCTTTCTTT. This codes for CASSPFPGQGLAFF.

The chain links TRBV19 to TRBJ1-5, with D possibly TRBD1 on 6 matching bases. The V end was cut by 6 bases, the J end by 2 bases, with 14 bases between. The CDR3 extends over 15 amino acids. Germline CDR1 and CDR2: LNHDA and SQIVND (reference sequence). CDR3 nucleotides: TGTGCCAGTAGGGCGGGGGCTGCGGGCAATCAGCCCCAGCATTTT. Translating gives CASRAGAAGNQPQHF.

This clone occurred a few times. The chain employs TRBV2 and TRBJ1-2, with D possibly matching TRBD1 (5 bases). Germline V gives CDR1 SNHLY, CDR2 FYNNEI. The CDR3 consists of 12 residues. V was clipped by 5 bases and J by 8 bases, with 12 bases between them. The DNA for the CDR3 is TGTGCCAGCAGTAATAGAGGGGAAGGCTACACCTTC. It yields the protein CASSNRGEGYTF.

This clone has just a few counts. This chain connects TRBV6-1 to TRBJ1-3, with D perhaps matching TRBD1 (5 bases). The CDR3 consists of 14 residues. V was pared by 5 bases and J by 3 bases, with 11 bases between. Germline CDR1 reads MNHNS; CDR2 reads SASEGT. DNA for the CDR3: TGTGCCAGCAGTCTGGGACTTGGTGGAAACACCATATATTTT. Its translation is CASSLGLGGNTIYF.